The 10 T cell receptor beta chains presented below share a single source sample, sequenced in a study of radiotherapy plus CTLA-4 blockade in lung cancer. Produced via immunoSEQ multiplex PCR; TCRdb's table is partial and in-frame only. The table includes roughly 39,000 clones, about 73% detected once. Sequences were derived from peripheral blood, sampled from a patient treated with radiotherapy plus ipilimumab. The origin of the receptors is a human donor with non-small cell lung cancer who had stable disease on radiotherapy plus ipilimumab.

CDR3 sequence (DNA): TGCAGTGCTAGTTCCGACGGGGGCTACACCTTC. Its protein is CSASSDGGYTF. The chain has TRBV20-1 and TRBJ1-2; no reliable D call. The CDR3 covers 11 residues. The germline V gene has CDR1 DFQATT and CDR2 SNEGSKA (reference sequence). Deletions cut 3 bases from V and 8 bases from J, with 10 bases between.

The chain couples TRBV4-2 to TRBJ2-1; 11 bases fit TRBD2. The V segment lost 0 bases and the J segment 0 bases; nucleotides outside the gene matches: 10. This CDR3 is 20 amino acids long. CDR1 and CDR2 (germline): LGHNA, YNFKEQ. The CDR3 region is CASSQEASGGPFFSYNEQFF. CDR3 nucleotide sequence: TGTGCCAGCAGCCAAGAGGCTAGCGGGGGGCCCTTTTTCTCCTACAATGAGCAGTTCTTC.

V is TRBV5-8 and J is TRBJ1-5, with D perhaps TRBD1 (5 bases). Germline values: CDR1 SGHTS, CDR2 YDEGEE. The V end lost 0 bases, the J end lost 2 bases, and 12 bases lay between the germline ends. This CDR3 comprises 16 residues. CDR3 protein: CASSLGTKRGNQPQHF. The CDR3 DNA sequence: TGTGCCAGCAGCTTGGGGACAAAACGGGGCAATCAGCCCCAGCATTTT.

The J gene is TRBJ1-6, the V gene TRBV7-3; 10 bases map to TRBD1. CDR3 length: 14 residues. Germline CDR1 and CDR2: SGHTA and FQGTGA. V shed 5 bases and J 9 bases; nucleotides not matched to a gene: 4. As DNA, the CDR3 is TGTGCCAGCAGCATGGGACAGGGGATTTCACCCCTCCACTTT. It translates to CASSMGQGISPLHF.

The chain recombines TRBV9 with TRBJ2-1; TRBD2 agrees at 12 bases. CDR3 length: 17 residues. CDR1 and CDR2 from the germline V gene are SGDLS and YYNGEE. J lost 1 base, V lost 1 base, and 3 bases had no gene match. CDR3: CASSVTSGGLSYNEQFF. The DNA for the CDR3 is TGTGCCAGCAGCGTAACTAGCGGGGGGCTATCCTACAATGAGCAGTTCTTC.

This clone turned up a few times. The genes are TRBV5-7 and TRBJ1-3; D gene uncertain. TRBV5-7 is recorded as an ORF, its role being uncertain. Trimming left V 5 bases short and J 1 base short, with 7 bases between. This CDR3 comprises 13 residues. The CDR3 is CASRFKSGNTIYF. In DNA, the CDR3 is TGTGCCAGCAGATTCAAATCTGGAAACACCATATATTTT.

The J gene is TRBJ1-3, the V gene TRBV27; D is unclear. Germline V gene lookup returns CDR1 MNHEY and CDR2 SMNVEV (reference sequence). V lost 5 bases and J 2 bases, leaving 13 bases between the germline ends. The CDR3 contains 15 residues. The CDR3 bases are TGTGCCAGCAGTCAAACCCCCGGGGCTGGAAACACCATATATTTT. Its protein is CASSQTPGAGNTIYF.

The chain carries TRBV11-2 and TRBJ1-1; D remains unclear. Germline lookup yields CDR1 SGHAT and CDR2 FQNNGV. CDR3 length: 15 residues. V was trimmed by 5 bases and J by 1 base, leaving 14 bases between them. Written as DNA, the CDR3 is TGTGCCAGCAGCCCCTCGCACGTGGGGAACACTGAAGCTTTCTTT. Residues: CASSPSHVGNTEAFF.

The rearrangement joins TRBV6-4 to TRBJ2-3, with 14 bases aligning to TRBD2. This CDR3 is 17 amino acids long. CDR1 and CDR2 from the germline V gene are MRHNA and SNTAGT. The V segment lost 5 bases and the J segment 2 bases; nucleotides outside the gene matches: 6. As DNA, the CDR3 is TGTGCCAGCAGTCCTAGACTAGCGGGGGGGGCCACAGATACGCAGTATTTT. Its protein is CASSPRLAGGATDTQYF.

CDR3 in DNA: TGTGCCAGCGTTGGGGGCGAGTATGAAAAACTGTTTTTT. Amino acid sequence: CASVGGEYEKLFF. V gene TRBV7-9 combines with J gene TRBJ1-4, with a possible D match to TRBD1 (6 bases). The CDR3 covers 13 residues. The germline CDR1 and CDR2 sequences are SEHNR and FQNEAQ (reference sequence). The V gene lost 8 bases and the J gene lost 6 bases, with 13 bases spanning the gap.